Each of the 23 T cell receptor beta chains below was sequenced from the same sample in a study of cytomegalovirus exposure and HLA in healthy donors. Primers for the PCR totalled 60 Vbeta and 13 Jbeta. The assay was immunoSEQ multiplex PCR, and TCRdb's table has in-frame clones only and misses some. Here the sample table reports about 130,000 clones. The sequenced material came from PBMCs. The receptors come from a man younger than 40 in good health and CMV-seronegative.

The chain uses TRBV2 and TRBJ1-1, with 7 bases that match TRBD1. CDR1 is SNHLY and CDR2 is FYNNEI in the germline V gene. Trimming took 8 bases from V and 5 from J; bases not matched to a gene: 8. The CDR3 loop spans 13 amino acids. The CDR3 spells CASVYRGNTEAFF. CDR3 DNA: TGTGCCAGCGTCTACAGGGGTAATACTGAAGCTTTCTTT.

V gene TRBV28 combines with J gene TRBJ2-7; TRBD2 agrees at 7 bases. CDR3 length: 15 amino acids. Losses at the gene ends were 6 bases for V and 3 bases for J; bases not matched to a gene: 11. CDR1 MDHEN and CDR2 SYDVKM come from the germline V gene. The DNA of the CDR3 is TGTGCCAGCAGCCCGCCGGCCAGCGGGAACTACGAGCAGTACTTC. Protein product: CASSPPASGNYEQYF.

The genes are TRBV9 and TRBJ1-5; D possibly corresponds to TRBD1 (5 bases). This CDR3 contains 12 residues. The V gene's germline CDR1 is SGDLS and CDR2 YYNGEE. Trimming pared 7 bases from V and 1 base from J, leaving 6 bases between. CDR3 nucleotide sequence: TGTGCCAGCGGGGGGAGCAATCAGCCCCAGCATTTT. It is translated as CASGGSNQPQHF.

The chain couples TRBV7-3 to TRBJ2-3; D gene unclear. V was trimmed by 4 bases and J by 3 bases, leaving 20 bases between them. The CDR3 contains 17 residues. Germline assignment: CDR1 SGHTA and CDR2 FQGTGA. Here the CDR3 DNA reads TGTGCCAGCAGCTCAACAATAGCTCCCTATGGTACAGATACGCAGTATTTT. Translated: CASSSTIAPYGTDTQYF.

The CDR3 sequence: CASSDGQGGTDTQYF. CDR3 in DNA: TGTGCCAGCAGCGACGGACAGGGAGGCACAGATACGCAGTATTTT. The chain recombines TRBV7-2 with TRBJ2-3, with TRBD1 identical over 8 bases. The V gene end was trimmed by 5 bases and the J gene end by 1 base; junction bases not matched to a gene: 5. The CDR3 has 15 amino acids. CDR1 and CDR2 (germline): SGHTA, FQGNSA.

This sequence joins TRBV9 and TRBJ2-2; D is perhaps TRBD1 (6 bases). This CDR3 has 14 amino acids. Between the trimmed V and J ends, which lost 2 bases and 7 bases, there was a span of 12 bases. The germline gives CDR1 SGDLS, CDR2 YYNGEE. The CDR3 region has the DNA TGTGCCAGCAGCGTTTACAGGGACGGCGGGGAGCTGTTTTTT. Translation: CASSVYRDGGELFF. The full variable domain, in which reference TRBV9 and TRBJ2-2 provide the parts outside the CDR3, is DSGVTQTPKHLITATGQRVTLRCSPRSGDLSVYWYQQSLDQGLQFLIQYYNGEERAKGNILERFSAQQFPDLHSELNLSSLELGDSALYFCASSVYRDGGELFFGEGSRLTVL.

The J gene is TRBJ1-2, the V gene TRBV10-1; D ambiguous. V was shortened by 4 bases and J by 7 bases, with 7 bases between the two germline ends. The CDR3 is 11 amino acids. Germline V gene sequence: CDR1 WNHNN, CDR2 SYGVQD (reference sequence). The CDR3 coding sequence is TGCGCCAGCAGTGGAGGGTTTGGCTACACCTTC. Protein product: CASSGGFGYTF.

The chain combines TRBV5-6 with TRBJ2-3; tentatively, D is TRBD1 (8 bases). Germline CDR1 reads SGHDT; CDR2 reads YYEEEE. The CDR3 loop spans 15 amino acids. V was cut by 4 bases and J by 4 bases, with 16 bases left in between. The DNA of the CDR3 is TGTGCCAGCAGCCTGGGGGGGACAGGTTCAGATACGCAGTATTTT. This gives the protein CASSLGGTGSDTQYF. The whole variable domain, remainder taken from reference TRBV5-6 and TRBJ2-3, is DAGVTQSPTHLIKTRGQQVTLRCSPKSGHDTVSWYQQALGQGPQFIFQYYEEEERQRGNFPDRFSGHQFPNYSSELNVNALLLGDSALYLCASSLGGTGSDTQYFGPGTRLTVL.

The chain carries TRBV5-6 and TRBJ2-5; D gene ambiguous. V gave up 0 bases and J gave up 4 bases, with 13 bases separating them. CDR3 size: 15 residues. The germline gives CDR1 SGHDT, CDR2 YYEEEE. CDR3 sequence reads: CASSLEPTAGETQYF. The CDR3 nucleotides read TGTGCCAGCAGCTTGGAACCTACCGCCGGAGAGACCCAGTACTTC.

The chain has TRBV6-5 and TRBJ1-2, with D perhaps matching TRBD1 (5 bases). Trimming left V 7 bases short and J 2 bases short, with 8 bases between. Germline CDR1 reads MNHEY; CDR2 reads SVGAGI. The CDR3 spans 12 residues. CDR3 loop: CASTSGNYGYTF. CDR3 sequence (DNA): TGTGCCAGCACCTCAGGGAACTATGGCTACACCTTC.

This chain joins TRBV4-2 and TRBJ2-1; D gene ambiguous. V was pared by 4 bases and J by 5 bases, with 15 bases between. The germline V gene encodes CDR1 LGHNA and CDR2 YNFKEQ. The CDR3 loop spans 15 amino acids. CDR3 protein: CASSRAGSPDNEQFF. The CDR3 nucleotides read TGTGCCAGCAGCCGAGCAGGATCTCCTGACAATGAGCAGTTCTTC.

The CDR3 reads CASSRSSSRGDSYEQYF. The DNA for the CDR3 is TGTGCCAGCAGCCGAAGCTCCTCGCGGGGGGACTCCTACGAGCAGTACTTC. The chain has TRBV4-2 and TRBJ2-7; 8 bases match TRBD2. Unmatched junction bases numbered 11, after V lost 4 bases and J lost 0 bases. From germline, CDR1 is LGHNA and CDR2 YNFKEQ. The CDR3 is 17 residues long.

The chain combines TRBV6-6 with TRBJ2-7; D might be TRBD1 (6 bases). The CDR3 is 15 residues long. V was trimmed by 0 bases and J by 3 bases, leaving 12 bases between them. Germline CDR1 and CDR2: MNHNY and SVGAGI (reference sequence). Written as DNA, the CDR3 is TGTGCCAGCAGTTACTCGAAGGCCAGGGGCTACGAGCAGTACTTC. Amino acids: CASSYSKARGYEQYF.

This sequence joins TRBV7-2 and TRBJ2-3; D call uncertain. Germline V gives CDR1 SGHTA, CDR2 FQGNSA. Between the trimmed V and J ends, which lost 1 base and 5 bases, there was a span of 7 bases. The CDR3 consists of 13 residues. As DNA, the CDR3 is TGTGCCAGCAGCTTAGGGCCGGGAGATACGCAGTATTTT. Its protein is CASSLGPGDTQYF.

Comment on this clone: The identical CDR3 is also encoded by other nucleotide sequences in the sample. The CDR3 loop reads CASSSAGRSYEQYF. The DNA for the CDR3 is TGTGCCAGCAGCTCCGCTGGTAGATCCTACGAGCAGTACTTC. This sequence joins TRBV7-2 and TRBJ2-7; D gene unclear. The CDR3 extends over 14 amino acids. Germline V gene data show CDR1 as SGHTA and CDR2 as FQGNSA. V shed 4 bases and J shed 1 base, with 11 bases lying between them.

V gene TRBV18 combines with J gene TRBJ2-5; D is perhaps TRBD2 (5 bases). CDR3 length: 12 amino acids. Deletions cut 6 bases from V and 4 bases from J, with 9 bases between. From germline, CDR1 is KGHSH and CDR2 LQKENI. For the CDR3, the DNA is TGTGCCAGCTCCAACGGAGGAGAGACCCAGTACTTC. It specifies CASSNGGETQYF.

The chain is built from TRBV5-8 and TRBJ2-1, with TRBD2 identical over 10 bases. J lost 6 bases, V lost 1 base, and 10 bases had no gene match. The germline gives CDR1 SGHTS, CDR2 YDEGEE. CDR3 length: 17 residues. The CDR3 loop reads CASSLRLGLAGVNEQFF. CDR3 in DNA: TGTGCCAGCAGCTTGAGGCTTGGGCTAGCGGGGGTCAATGAGCAGTTCTTC.

The genes are TRBV30 and TRBJ2-7; TRBD1 aligns across 8 bases. CDR1 and CDR2 from the germline V gene are GTSNPN and SVGIG (reference sequence). The V gene end was trimmed by 4 bases and the J gene end by 3 bases; junction bases not matched to a gene: 5. The CDR3 length is 13 residues. The CDR3 coding sequence is TGTGCCTGGACAGGGGGCCACCGCTACGAGCAGTACTTC. This translates into CAWTGGHRYEQYF. Using reference TRBV30 and TRBJ2-7 for the parts outside the CDR3, the full variable domain is SQTIHQWPATLVQPVGSPLSLECTVEGTSNPNLYWYRQAAGRGLQLLFYSVGIGQISSEVPQNLSASRPQDRQFILSSKKLLLSDSGFYLCAWTGGHRYEQYFGPGTRLTVT.

The chain recombines TRBV19 with TRBJ1-1; D is possibly TRBD1 (5 bases). Germline CDR1 reads LNHDA; CDR2 reads SQIVND (reference sequence). The CDR3 extends over 12 amino acids. Trimming took off 6 bases at V and 4 bases at J, with 9 bases between the two ends. The CDR3 nucleotides read TGTGCCAGTAGGATGGGGGGCACTGAAGCTTTCTTT. Translation gives CASRMGGTEAFF.

The chain is built from TRBV30 and TRBJ2-7; 9 bases fit TRBD1. The CDR3 consists of 13 residues. Germline trimming cut 3 bases from V and 4 bases from J; bases unmatched to any gene: 4. The germline CDR1 and CDR2 sequences are GTSNPN and SVGIG (reference sequence). This chain's CDR3 is CAWRDRGGYEQYF. CDR3 bases: TGTGCCTGGAGGGACAGGGGAGGATACGAGCAGTACTTC.

The chain recombines TRBV7-2 with TRBJ1-2; the D gene is possibly TRBD1 (6 bases). Germline lookup yields CDR1 SGHTA and CDR2 FQGNSA. The CDR3 is 16 amino acids. Between the trimmed V and J ends, which lost 3 bases and 3 bases, there was a span of 17 bases. In DNA form, the CDR3 reads TGTGCCAGCAGCTTTGGGGGGGCCCGACTTTACTATGGCTACACCTTC. Translation: CASSFGGARLYYGYTF.

This rearrangement joins TRBV11-1 to TRBJ2-5, with D tentatively TRBD2 (6 bases). This CDR3 contains 14 residues. Germline CDR1 and CDR2: SGHAT and FQDESV (reference sequence). V was shortened by 5 bases and J by 1 base, with 11 bases between the two germline ends. In DNA, the CDR3 is TGTGCCAGCAGCCTAGGAGGGAGCCAAGAGACCCAGTACTTC. Translating it yields CASSLGGSQETQYF.

The genes are TRBV28 and TRBJ1-6, with 7 bases identical to TRBD1. The CDR3 sequence is 16 residues long. V lost 4 bases, J lost 2 bases, and 5 bases stayed unmatched. In germline, CDR1 is MDHEN, CDR2 SYDVKM. The CDR3 region has the DNA TGTGCCAGCAGTTCTTACAGGGGAACCTATAATTCACCCCTCCACTTT. Its translation: CASSSYRGTYNSPLHF.